This note documents a single TCR beta chain sequence. Its antigen is currently unknown. Germline and junction disagree at one end, which may indicate a read error. This entry is derived from a study of shared clonotypes between healthy human individuals. Study details: A couple of women and three men aged 18 to 49 served as donors. Points from the study as a whole: What naive subsets generally showed was a larger estimated richness than memory subsets showed.

Data came from immunoSEQ multiplex PCR; TCRdb stores just in-frame clones and leaves some out. Among millions of clones listed, roughly 96% were seen once. Per the germline V gene, CDR1 is SGHTS and CDR2 is YDEGEE. The CDR3 length is 14 residues. The sequenced sample consisted of naive CD4+ T cells sorted from blood. Documented subset: CD45RA+ positively selected. This clonotype was obtained from a man younger than 30 in good health. V is TRBV5-8 and J is TRBJ2-3, with 10 bases aligning to TRBD2. The CDR3 reads CASRTSGGTDTQYF. For the CDR3, the DNA is TGCGCCAGCAGAACTAGCGGGGGCACAGATACGCAGTATTTT.